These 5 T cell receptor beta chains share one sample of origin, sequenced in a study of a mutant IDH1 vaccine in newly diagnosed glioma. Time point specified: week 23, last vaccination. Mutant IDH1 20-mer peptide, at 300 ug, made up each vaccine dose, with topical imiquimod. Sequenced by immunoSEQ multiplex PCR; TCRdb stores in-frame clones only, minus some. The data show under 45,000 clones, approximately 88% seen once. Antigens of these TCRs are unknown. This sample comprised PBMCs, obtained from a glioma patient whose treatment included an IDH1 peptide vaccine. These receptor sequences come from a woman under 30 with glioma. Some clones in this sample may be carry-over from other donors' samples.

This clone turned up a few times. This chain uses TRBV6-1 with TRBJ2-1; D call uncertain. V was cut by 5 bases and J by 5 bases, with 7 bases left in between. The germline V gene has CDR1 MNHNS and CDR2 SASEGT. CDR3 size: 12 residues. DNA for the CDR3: TGTGCCAGCAGTCCACGGAACAATGAGCAGTTCTTC. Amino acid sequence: CASSPRNNEQFF.

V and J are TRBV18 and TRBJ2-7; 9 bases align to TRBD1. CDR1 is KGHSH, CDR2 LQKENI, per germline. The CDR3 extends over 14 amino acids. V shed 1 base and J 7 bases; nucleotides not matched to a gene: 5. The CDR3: CASSPLGQGREQYF. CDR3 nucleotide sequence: TGTGCCAGCTCACCACTTGGACAGGGGAGGGAGCAGTACTTC. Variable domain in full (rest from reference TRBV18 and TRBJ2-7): NAGVMQNPRHLVRRRGQEARLRCSPMKGHSHVYWYRQLPEEGLKFMVYLQKENIIDESGMPKERFSAEFPKEGPSILRIQQVVRGDSAAYFCASSPLGQGREQYFGPGTRLTVT.

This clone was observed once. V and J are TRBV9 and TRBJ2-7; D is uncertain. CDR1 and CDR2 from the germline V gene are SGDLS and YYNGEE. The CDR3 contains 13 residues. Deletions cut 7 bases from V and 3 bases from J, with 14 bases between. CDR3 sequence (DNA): TGTGCCAGCGCCCCAACCCTTAGCTACGAGCAGTACTTC. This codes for CASAPTLSYEQYF. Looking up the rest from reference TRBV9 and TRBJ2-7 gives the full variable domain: DSGVTQTPKHLITATGQRVTLRCSPRSGDLSVYWYQQSLDQGLQFLIQYYNGEERAKGNILERFSAQQFPDLHSELNLSSLELGDSALYFCASAPTLSYEQYFGPGTRLTVT.

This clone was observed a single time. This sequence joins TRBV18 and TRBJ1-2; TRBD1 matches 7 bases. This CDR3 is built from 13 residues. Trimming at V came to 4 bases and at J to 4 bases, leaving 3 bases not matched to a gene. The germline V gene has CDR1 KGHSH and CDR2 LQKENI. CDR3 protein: CASSLGTAYGYTF. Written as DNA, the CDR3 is TGTGCCAGCTCACTGGGGACAGCCTATGGCTACACCTTC.

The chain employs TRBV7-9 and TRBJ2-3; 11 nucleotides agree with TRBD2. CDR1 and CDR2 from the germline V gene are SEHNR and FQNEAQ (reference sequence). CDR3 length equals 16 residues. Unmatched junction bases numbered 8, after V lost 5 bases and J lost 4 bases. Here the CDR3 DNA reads TGTGCCAGCAGCCTCCTAGCGGGAGGTCTATCAGATACGCAGTATTTT. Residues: CASSLLAGGLSDTQYF.